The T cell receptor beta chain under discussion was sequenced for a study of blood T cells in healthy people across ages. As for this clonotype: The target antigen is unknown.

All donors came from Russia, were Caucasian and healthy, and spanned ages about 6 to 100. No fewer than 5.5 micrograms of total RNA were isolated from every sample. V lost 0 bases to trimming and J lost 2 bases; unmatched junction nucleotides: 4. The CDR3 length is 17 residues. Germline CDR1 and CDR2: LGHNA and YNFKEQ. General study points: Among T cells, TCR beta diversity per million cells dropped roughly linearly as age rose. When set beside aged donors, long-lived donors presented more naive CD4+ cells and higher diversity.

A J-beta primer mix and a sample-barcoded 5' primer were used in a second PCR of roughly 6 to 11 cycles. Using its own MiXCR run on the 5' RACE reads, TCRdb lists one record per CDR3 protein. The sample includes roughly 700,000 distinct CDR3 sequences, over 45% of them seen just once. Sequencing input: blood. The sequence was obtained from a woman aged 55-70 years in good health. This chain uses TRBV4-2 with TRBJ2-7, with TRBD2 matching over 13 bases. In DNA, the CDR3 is TGTGCCAGCAGCCAAGACAGGACTAGCGGGGGTGCCTACGAGCAGTACTTC. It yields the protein CASSQDRTSGGAYEQYF.